This T cell receptor (beta chain) derives from a study of spatial heterogeneity in lung cancer. Looking at the study overall: There was a strong correlation between the counts of TCR transcripts measured in tumor regions and a T cell transcriptional module score that was calculated from matched bulk RNA-seq.

TCR cDNA molecules each had a unique molecular identifier. TCRdb re-called the 5' RACE reads through MiXCR, storing one row per CDR3 protein. The data contain about 10,000 distinct CDR3 sequences, 5.5% to 7% of them singletons. Documented time point: sample taken at primary tumor resection. Samples were donated by 72 untreated early-stage non-small cell lung cancer patients. Whole-study findings and limits: Intratumoral expanded alpha and beta TCR counts were found to track tumor mutation counts.

This clonotype was detected a few times. Its antigen is unidentified. V gave up 6 bases and J gave up 0 bases, with 24 bases separating them. Germline CDR1 and CDR2: MNHNS and SASEGT. The CDR3 runs to 19 residues. The source of this sequence is a female donor with early-stage non-small cell lung cancer. Sequenced here: lung tumor tissue, sampled at surgery. V is TRBV6-1 and J is TRBJ1-5; D is uncertain. As DNA, the CDR3 is TGTGCCAGCAGCTCTAGCTTAAGGACGCTCCGATATAGCAATCAGCCCCAGCATTTT. This translates into CASSSSLRTLRYSNQPQHF.